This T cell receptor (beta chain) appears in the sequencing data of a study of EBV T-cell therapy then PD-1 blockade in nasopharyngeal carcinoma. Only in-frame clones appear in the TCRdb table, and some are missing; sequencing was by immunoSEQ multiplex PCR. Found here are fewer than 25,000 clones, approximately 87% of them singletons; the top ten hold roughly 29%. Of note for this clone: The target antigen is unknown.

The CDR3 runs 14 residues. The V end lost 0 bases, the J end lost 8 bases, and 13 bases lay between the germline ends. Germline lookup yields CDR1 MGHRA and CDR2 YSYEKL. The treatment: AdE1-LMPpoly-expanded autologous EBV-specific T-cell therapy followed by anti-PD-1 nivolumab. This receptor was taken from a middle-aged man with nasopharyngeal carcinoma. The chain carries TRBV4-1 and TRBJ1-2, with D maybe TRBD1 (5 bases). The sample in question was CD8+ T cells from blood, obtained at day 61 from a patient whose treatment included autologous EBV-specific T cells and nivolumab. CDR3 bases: TGCGCCAGCAGCCAAGATTGGGGGAATAGAGGCTACACCTTC. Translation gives CASSQDWGNRGYTF.